This T cell receptor (beta chain) came from a study of T-cell memory formation after mild COVID-19. In the study overall: There were largely donor-specific TCR clusters. Findings and limits, study-wide: Some SARS-CoV-2-responding clones were already detected in memory before infection. From day 15 to 85, contracting clones were balanced between CD4 and CD8, whereas later expanders leaned toward CD4+.

This clonotype was observed a handful of times. No antigen is known for it. Trimming stripped 8 bases from V and 4 bases from J, with 19 bases between. There are 15 residues in the CDR3. Germline-derived CDR1 and CDR2 are SEHNR and FQNEAQ (reference sequence). TCRdb used MiXCR to reprocess the 5' RACE reads, holding one entry per CDR3 protein. The sample contains more than 300,000 distinct CDR3 sequences, roughly 13% of which appear only once. What was sequenced was PBMCs or a T cell subset sorted from them (not recorded which). The sequence was obtained from a man between 18 and 35 years old who had mild COVID-19 (a few samples of this study predate the infection). Cell type and time point are not known. The chain links TRBV7-9 to TRBJ2-3; a possible D gene is TRBD1 (6 bases). This CDR3 is CASFLGDTASDTQYF. CDR3 sequence (DNA): TGTGCCAGCTTCCTGGGGGACACTGCGTCAGATACGCAGTATTTT. The variable domain in full, with the rest retrieved from reference TRBV7-9 and TRBJ2-3, is DTGVSQNPRHKITKRGQNVTFRCDPISEHNRLYWYRQTLGQGPEFLTYFQNEAQLEKSRLLSDRFSAERPKGSFSTLEIQRTEQGDSAMYLCASFLGDTASDTQYFGPGTRLTVL.